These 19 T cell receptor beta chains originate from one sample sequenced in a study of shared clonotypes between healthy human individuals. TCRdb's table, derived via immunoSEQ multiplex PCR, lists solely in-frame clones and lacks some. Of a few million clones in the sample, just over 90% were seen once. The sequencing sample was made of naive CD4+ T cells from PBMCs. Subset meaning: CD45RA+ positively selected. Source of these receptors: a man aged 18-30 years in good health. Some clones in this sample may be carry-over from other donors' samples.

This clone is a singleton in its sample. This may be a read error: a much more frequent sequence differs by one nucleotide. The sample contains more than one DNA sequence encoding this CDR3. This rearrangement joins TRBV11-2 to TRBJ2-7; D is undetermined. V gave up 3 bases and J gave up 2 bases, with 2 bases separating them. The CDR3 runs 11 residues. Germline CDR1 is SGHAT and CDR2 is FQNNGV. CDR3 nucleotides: TGTGCCAGCAGCTTGGCCTACGAGCAGTACTTC. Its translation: CASSLAYEQYF.

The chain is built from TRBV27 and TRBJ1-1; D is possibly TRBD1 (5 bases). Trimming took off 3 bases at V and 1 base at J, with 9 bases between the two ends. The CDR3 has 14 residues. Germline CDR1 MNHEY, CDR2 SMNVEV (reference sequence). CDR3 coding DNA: TGTGCCAGCAGTTTCCCCGGGGGGAACACTGAAGCTTTCTTT. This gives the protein CASSFPGGNTEAFF.

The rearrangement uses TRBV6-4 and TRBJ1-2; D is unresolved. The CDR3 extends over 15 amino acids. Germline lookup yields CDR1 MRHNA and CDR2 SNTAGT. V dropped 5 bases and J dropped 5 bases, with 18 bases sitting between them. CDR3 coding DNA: TGTGCCAGCAGTCCCACCTCTGTTGCAGGATATGGCTACACCTTC. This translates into CASSPTSVAGYGYTF.

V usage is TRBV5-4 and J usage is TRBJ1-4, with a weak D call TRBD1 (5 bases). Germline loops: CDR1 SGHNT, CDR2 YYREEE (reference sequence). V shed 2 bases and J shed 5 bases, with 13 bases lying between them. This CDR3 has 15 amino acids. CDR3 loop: CASSFRGGANEKLFF. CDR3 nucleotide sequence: TGTGCCAGCAGCTTTCGGGGAGGGGCCAATGAAAAACTGTTTTTT.

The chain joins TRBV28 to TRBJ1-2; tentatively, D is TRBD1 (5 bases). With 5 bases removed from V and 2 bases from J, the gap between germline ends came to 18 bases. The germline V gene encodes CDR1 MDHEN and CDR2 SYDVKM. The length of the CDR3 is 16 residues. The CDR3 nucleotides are TGTGCCAGCAGTGGGGACGGACCGGACCCAAACTATGGCTACACCTTC. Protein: CASSGDGPDPNYGYTF.

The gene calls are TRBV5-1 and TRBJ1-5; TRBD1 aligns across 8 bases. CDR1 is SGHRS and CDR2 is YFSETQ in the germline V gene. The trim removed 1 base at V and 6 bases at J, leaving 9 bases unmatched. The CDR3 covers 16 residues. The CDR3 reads CASSLIGAGGGQPQHF. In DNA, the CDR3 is TGCGCCAGCAGCTTGATTGGAGCAGGGGGCGGTCAGCCCCAGCATTTT.

CDR3 loop: CASSSRDRGRNEQFF. DNA of the CDR3: TGTGCCAGCAGTTCCCGGGACAGGGGGCGGAATGAGCAGTTCTTC. V and J are TRBV6-5 and TRBJ2-1, with TRBD1 matching over 12 bases. The CDR3 covers 15 residues. The V segment lost 4 bases and the J segment 7 bases; nucleotides outside the gene matches: 5. CDR1 MNHEY and CDR2 SVGAGI come from the germline V gene.

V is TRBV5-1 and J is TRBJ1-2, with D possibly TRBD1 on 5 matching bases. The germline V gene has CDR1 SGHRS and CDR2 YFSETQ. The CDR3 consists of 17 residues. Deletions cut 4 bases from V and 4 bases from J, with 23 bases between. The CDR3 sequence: CASSPSGTARSGYGYTF. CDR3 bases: TGCGCCAGCAGCCCCTCCGGGACGGCAAGAAGTGGCTATGGCTACACCTTC.

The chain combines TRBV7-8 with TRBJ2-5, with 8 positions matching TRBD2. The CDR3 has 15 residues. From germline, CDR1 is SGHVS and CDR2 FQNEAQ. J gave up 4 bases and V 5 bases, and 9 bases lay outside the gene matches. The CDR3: CASSPQRERGETQYF. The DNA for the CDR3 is TGTGCCAGCAGCCCCCAGCGGGAGAGAGGAGAGACCCAGTACTTC.

CDR3 residues: CASSEAWGKWEAFF. As DNA, the CDR3 is TGTGCCAGCAGTGAAGCCTGGGGGAAGTGGGAAGCTTTCTTT. The chain employs TRBV6-1 and TRBJ1-1, with a tentative D call TRBD1 (5 bases). Germline V lookup: CDR1 MNHNS, CDR2 SASEGT. The germline V and J ends were trimmed by 0 bases and 8 bases, with 13 bases remaining between them. The CDR3 has 14 residues.

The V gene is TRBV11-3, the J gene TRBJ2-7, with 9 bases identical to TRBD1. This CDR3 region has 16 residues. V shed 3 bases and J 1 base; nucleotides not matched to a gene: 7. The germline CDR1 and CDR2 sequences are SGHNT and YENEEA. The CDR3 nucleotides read TGTGCCAGCAGCTTGGGGCACGGGACAGGGTCCTACGAGCAGTACTTC. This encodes CASSLGHGTGSYEQYF.

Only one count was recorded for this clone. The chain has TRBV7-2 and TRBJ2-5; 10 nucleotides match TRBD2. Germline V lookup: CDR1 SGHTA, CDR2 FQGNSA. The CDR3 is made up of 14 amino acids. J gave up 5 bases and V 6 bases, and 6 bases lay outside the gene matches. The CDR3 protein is CASSSGTSVETQYF. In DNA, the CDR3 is TGTGCCAGCAGTTCCGGGACTAGCGTCGAGACCCAGTACTTC.

This chain's CDR3 is CASSSYTSGKEGEQFF. The DNA for the CDR3 is TGTGCCAGCAGCTCATACACTAGCGGGAAGGAAGGTGAGCAGTTCTTC. This chain uses TRBV5-6 with TRBJ2-1; TRBD2 agrees at 10 bases. V lost 3 bases and J lost 9; bases outside the gene matches: 12. Germline CDR1 SGHDT, CDR2 YYEEEE. The CDR3 is 16 amino acids.

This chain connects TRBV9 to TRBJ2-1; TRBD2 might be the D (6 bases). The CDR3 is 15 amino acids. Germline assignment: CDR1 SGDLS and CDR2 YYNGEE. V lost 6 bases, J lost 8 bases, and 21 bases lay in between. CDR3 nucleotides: TGTGCCAGCACCGCATCGGGACTCACCTTCGATGAGCAGTTCTTC. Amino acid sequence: CASTASGLTFDEQFF.

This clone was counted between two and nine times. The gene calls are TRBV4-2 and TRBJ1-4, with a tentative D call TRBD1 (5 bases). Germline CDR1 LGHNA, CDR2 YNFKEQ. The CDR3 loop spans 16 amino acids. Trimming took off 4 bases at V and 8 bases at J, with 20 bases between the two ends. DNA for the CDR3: TGTGCCAGCAGCCTGAGGGACCGCACGGGAGACGAAAAACTGTTTTTT. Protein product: CASSLRDRTGDEKLFF.

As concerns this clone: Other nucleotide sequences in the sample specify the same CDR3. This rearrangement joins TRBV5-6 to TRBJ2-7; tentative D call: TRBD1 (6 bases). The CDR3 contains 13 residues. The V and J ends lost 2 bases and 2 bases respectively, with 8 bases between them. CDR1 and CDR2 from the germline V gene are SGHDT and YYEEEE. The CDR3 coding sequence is TGTGCCAGCAGCTTAAACAGGGCCTACGAGCAGTACTTC. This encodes CASSLNRAYEQYF.

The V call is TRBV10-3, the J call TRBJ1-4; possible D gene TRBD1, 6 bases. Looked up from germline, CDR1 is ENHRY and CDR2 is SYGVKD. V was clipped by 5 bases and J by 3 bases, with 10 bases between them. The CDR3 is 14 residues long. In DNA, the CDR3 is TGTGCCATCAGTCGGGACACCCCTAATGAAAAACTGTTTTTT. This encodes CAISRDTPNEKLFF.

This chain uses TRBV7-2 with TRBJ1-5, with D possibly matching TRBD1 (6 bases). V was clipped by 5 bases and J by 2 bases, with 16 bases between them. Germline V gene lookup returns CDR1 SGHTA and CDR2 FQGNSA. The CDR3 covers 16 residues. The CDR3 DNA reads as TGTGCCAGCAGCCTTCGATGGGGGGCGGGCAATCAGCCCCAGCATTTT. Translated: CASSLRWGAGNQPQHF.

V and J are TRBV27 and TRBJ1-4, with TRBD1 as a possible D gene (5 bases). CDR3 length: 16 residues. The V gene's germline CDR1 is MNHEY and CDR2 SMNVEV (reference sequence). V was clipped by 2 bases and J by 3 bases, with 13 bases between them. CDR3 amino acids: CASSLGAGFANEKLFF. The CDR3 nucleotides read TGTGCCAGCAGTTTAGGAGCAGGGTTTGCTAATGAAAAACTGTTTTTT.